The T cell receptor beta chain described here comes from a study of blood T cell repertoires in COVID-19. Data came from immunoSEQ multiplex PCR; TCRdb stores just in-frame clones and leaves some out. The sample shows about 54,000 clones, around 81% of them seen only once. Germline CDR1 SGHVS, CDR2 FQNEAQ. V was clipped by 8 bases and J by 6 bases; unmatched bases: 12. This CDR3 spans 15 amino acids. The chain uses TRBV7-8 and TRBJ2-3; 9 bases are shared with TRBD1. Sequenced: peripheral blood. This sequence was found in a woman in her sixties with acute or convalescent COVID-19. CDR3 region: CASAKGQGGWDTQYF. The DNA for the CDR3 is TGTGCCAGCGCAAAGGGACAGGGAGGCTGGGATACGCAGTATTTT. Full variable domain (rest looked up from reference TRBV7-8 and TRBJ2-3): GAGVSQSPRYKVAKRGQDVALRCDPISGHVSLFWYQQALGQGPEFLTYFQNEAQLDKSGLPSDRFFAERPEGSVSTLKIQRTQQEDSAVYLCASAKGQGGWDTQYFGPGTRLTVL.